This T cell receptor beta chain was obtained from a study of T cell clonotyping in hematopoietic cell transplantation. Study-wide points: After transplant, recipient diversity fell while pathologically expanded clonotypes grew through day 180.

Here immunoSEQ multiplex PCR was the method, and the copy in TCRdb shows in-frame clones only, minus some. The sample gives around 17,000 clones, 85% to 95% of which show up once; 5% to 6.5% is in the top ten. Note on this clone: Its antigen is not known.

The CDR3 has 15 residues. Trimming took off 1 base at V and 10 bases at J, with 14 bases between the two ends. The germline V gene encodes CDR1 MGHRA and CDR2 YSYEKL. The V call is TRBV4-1, the J call TRBJ1-6; no firm D call. The sequencing input was peripheral blood mononuclear cells. The TCR originated in a man aged 40-49 years in good health. Some clones in this sample may be carry-over from other donors' samples. CDR3 amino acids: CASSQGVGGISPLHF. CDR3 DNA sequence: TGCGCCAGCAGCCAAGGTGTGGGCGGAATCTCACCCCTCCACTTT.